This TCR beta chain was obtained from a study of siplizumab effects on memory and regulatory T cells (dated by TCRdb to 2018 to 2020). Some background on the complete study: The study examined how the anti-CD2 antibody siplizumab affects alloreactive T-cell subsets in allogeneic mixed lymphocyte reactions built from human PBMCs. General findings and caveats noted by the study authors: Siplizumab significantly lowered the cumulative frequency of alloreactive sequences that could be traced to unstimulated CD4+ memory T cells. Unstimulated naive T cells appeared more diverse than memory T cells, and naive cells seemed to contribute substantially to the alloresponse. Among mappable alloreactive CD4+ clones, an average Treg-derived fraction of about 69% was observed with siplizumab, compared with roughly 28% in control reactions. Whether proliferating Tregs from siplizumab cultures actually had suppressive function was not functionally confirmed. About 75-95% of proliferating CD4+ or CD8+ clones could not be given a naive or memory phenotype. Sequences below about 10^-5 frequency were poorly captured, so only a minor fraction of alloreactive clones could be mapped to unstimulated subsets.

After removal of 0 bases from V and 7 bases from J, the junction retains 7 bases not matched to a gene. The germline V gene (reference sequence) yields LNHDA for CDR1 and SQIVND for CDR2. Measured from the cysteine to the phenylalanine, the CDR3 is 15 residues long. Only CDR3 DNA remains: 45 bases, in frame from the first base. In addition, sequencing in three donor pairs included unstimulated CD8+ effector memory subsets alongside CD4+ naive, CD8+ naive, CD8+ TEMRA and CD4+ memory subsets. Sorted unstimulated T cells and proliferating T cells recovered from mixed lymphocyte reactions were subjected to TCRbeta CDR3 sequencing. Fresh whole blood from ten HLA-typed healthy donors was used as the source from which PBMCs were isolated. The library came from the immunoSEQ multiplex PCR assay. Around 94,000 TCR templates per sample were assayed on the deep sequencing platform. Genomic DNA extracted from sorted T cells was used for TCRbeta CDR3 sequencing. The study's processing was this. The R programming language was used for clonal analysis of the TCRbeta CDR3 data. Alloreactive CD4+ and CD8+ clones were defined by comparing unstimulated samples with post-reaction CFSE-low samples. Regulatory or non-regulatory origin was assigned to alloreactive CD4+ clones by matching of sequences to sorted unstimulated Treg and non-Treg repertoires. TCRdb obtained this table from immuneACCESS and retained in-frame rearrangements with V and J assigned. These tables miss some clones; where compared with another copy, unresolved V genes account for less than half of the shortfall, and the remainder is unexplained. V, J and clone size reflect that table, while D and trimming were determined from the DNA. The sample contains about 50,000 clones, around 98% of them found a single time. The ten largest clones take up about 1% of the sample.

Comment on this clone: Its antigen is currently not known. Per-nucleotide qualities are absent, and no much larger clonotype sits a single base away.

Sequencing was carried out using naive CD8+ T cells sorted from blood. The cell subset or site label, read with the paper, signifies: unstimulated naive T cells. The rearrangement joined TRBV19 to TRBJ1-2; TRBD1 lines up with 8 middle nucleotides. The sequence was obtained from a human donor in good health. The sequence in DNA is TGTGCCAGTAGTATAGATCGGCAGGGGGCGGTTGGCTACACCTTC. Its coded protein is CASSIDRQGAVGYTF.